This T cell receptor beta chain appears in the sequencing data of a study of blood T cell repertoires in COVID-19. Study context: Sites across the United States, Italy and Spain contributed samples from acute and convalescent COVID-19.

With 4 bases removed from V and 2 bases from J, the gap between germline ends came to 8 bases. This CDR3 has 13 residues. Germline V gene data show CDR1 as LGHDT and CDR2 as YNNKEL (reference sequence). Produced via immunoSEQ multiplex PCR; TCRdb's table is partial and in-frame only. The sample shows tens of thousands of clones, 88% of them seen only once. This receptor was obtained from a man aged 45 to 65 with active COVID-19. Sequenced material: peripheral blood. The genes are TRBV3-1 (or the pseudogene TRBV3-2) and TRBJ2-5; weak D call: TRBD2 (6 bases). This CDR3 is CASSLSGQETQYF. The CDR3 nucleotides are TGTGCCAGCAGCCTTAGCGGACAAGAGACCCAGTACTTC.